The rows below give T cell receptor beta chains drawn from one sample of a study of regulatory T cells in long-lasting Graves disease. TCRdb re-called the multiplex PCR reads with MiXCR, one entry per CDR3 protein. The profile covers some 230,000 distinct CDR3 sequences, with around 20% appearing a single time and approximately 20% taken by the ten largest. Material: peripheral blood mononuclear cells (PBMCs), obtained at new diagnosis, from a patient treated with antithyroid drugs. These receptors originate from a female donor with Graves disease. CDR3s include the opening cysteine and the closing phenylalanine or tryptophan. The D gene is left open where the match is weak. Clone size appears in some rows only: once, few, many, or a class for an expanded clone.

TRBV25-1,few,TRBD1,TRBJ2-1,TGTGCCAGAACAAGGACCAGGGGGCTGTCAAATGAGCAGTTCTTC,CARTRTRGLSNEQFF
TRBV7-2,many,.,TRBJ1-2,TGTGCCAGCACCCGGGGATACAACTATGGCTACACCTTC,CASTRGYNYGYTF
TRBV30,many,.,TRBJ1-4,TGTGCCTGGAGTCTAGGGCAAAATGAAAAACTGTTTTTT,CAWSLGQNEKLFF
TRBV7-2,many,TRBD2,TRBJ2-7,TGTGCCAGCAGCTTAGGTCCTAGCGGGGGGTACTCCTACCACGAGCAGTACTTC,CASSLGPSGGYSYHEQYF
TRBV20-1,many,TRBD2,TRBJ2-1,TGCAGTGCTAGTTCGGGGGGAGGGCCTTCGATAAACAATGAGCAGTTCTTC,CSASSGGGPSINNEQFF
TRBV3-1,many,TRBD2,TRBJ2-1,TGTGCCAGCAGCCATCTTGCGGGAGGGTCCTACAATGAGCAGTTCTTC,CASSHLAGGSYNEQFF
TRBV6-2/TRBV6-3,many,.,TRBJ1-4,TGTGCCAGCAGTTACCCCCGGGCCTCAACTAATGAAAAACTGTTTTTT,CASSYPRASTNEKLFF
TRBV11-2,many,.,TRBJ1-2,TGTGCCAGCAGCTCCCAGGGAGGGTGGGGTACTAACTATGGCTACACCTTC,CASSSQGGWGTNYGYTF
TRBV6-2/TRBV6-3,many,.,TRBJ1-2,TGTGCCAGCAGTCCCCGAGAAGATAGCTATGGCTACACCTTC,CASSPREDSYGYTF
TRBV20-1,once,TRBD2,TRBJ2-1,TGCAGTGCTAGGAGGGCGGGAGGGCCGTACAATGAGCAGTTCTTC,CSARRAGGPYNEQFF
TRBV14,few,.,TRBJ1-1,TGTGCCAGCAGCCAAGAATTAAAGGGAGAAGCTTTCTTT,CASSQELKGEAFF
TRBV6-1,many,.,TRBJ1-3,TGTGCCAGCAGTCGGGACCGCAACACCATATATTTT,CASSRDRNTIYF
TRBV7-9,many,TRBD2,TRBJ2-1,TGTGCCAGCAGCCCAGACGGGACTAGCGGGAGATATGAGCAGTTCTTC,CASSPDGTSGRYEQFF
TRBV2,many,.,TRBJ2-7,TGTGCCAGCAGCAGGGATTACGGGTACGAGCAGTACTTC,CASSRDYGYEQYF
TRBV20-1,many,TRBD2,TRBJ2-1,TGCAGTGCTAGAGTTCCTGCTAGCGGGCGCGATGAGCAGTTCTTC,CSARVPASGRDEQFF
TRBV7-9,many,.,TRBJ1-3,TGTGCCAGCAGCTTCGGACCGGGAAACACCATATATTTT,CASSFGPGNTIYF
TRBV5-8,.,TRBD1,TRBJ2-7,TGTGCCAGCAGCCCCAGACAGGGTCTGCGTATCGACGAGCAGCACTTC,CASSPRQGLRIDEQHF
TRBV19,many,TRBD1,TRBJ2-4,TGTGCCAGTAGTAACAGGGGGATCGACATTCAGTACTTC,CASSNRGIDIQYF
TRBV18,many,TRBD2,TRBJ2-3,TGTGCCAGCTCACCCCCGGTAGCGGGAAGTGTATCTACAGATACGCAGTATTTT,CASSPPVAGSVSTDTQYF
TRBV10-2,many,.,TRBJ2-7,TGCGCCAGCAATCCGAGGGCCGGGGGCCTTTGGGAGCAGTACTTC,CASNPRAGGLWEQYF
TRBV18,.,.,TRBJ2-2,TGTGCCAGCTCACCATCCCAGGGTGGAACCGGGGAGCTGTTTTTT,CASSPSQGGTGELFF
TRBV18,few,.,TRBJ2-5,TGTGCCAGCCGTTCAGGGGAGGGAGAGACCCAGTACTTC,CASRSGEGETQYF
TRBV7-3,.,.,TRBJ2-1,TGTGCCAGCAGCGCCTTGGGGGGCCCCTACAATGAGCAGTTCTTC,CASSALGGPYNEQFF
TRBV19,many,.,TRBJ1-1,TGTGCCAGTAAAGCCCAGAACACTGAAGCTTTCTTT,CASKAQNTEAFF
TRBV11-3,many,.,TRBJ2-7,TGTGCCAGCAGTGCGACAGGAGAGCCCCTAGACGAGCAGTACTTC,CASSATGEPLDEQYF
TRBV20-1,many,TRBD2,TRBJ2-7,TGCAGTGCCGGGCCGGGGGGATACGAGCAGTACTTC,CSAGPGGYEQYF
TRBV25-1,many,.,TRBJ1-1,TGTGCCAGCAGTGATTGGGTCGCTGAAGCTTTCTTT,CASSDWVAEAFF
TRBV28,many,.,TRBJ1-2,TGTGCCAGCGAGACAGGAGATCTGCATGGCTACACCTTC,CASETGDLHGYTF
TRBV7-8,many,.,TRBJ2-5,TGTGCCAGCAGCTTAGCAACCCGAACTGAGACCCAGTACTTC,CASSLATRTETQYF
TRBV7-9,.,TRBD1,TRBJ2-7,TGTGCCAGCAGCCAAGATCAGGGGACAGGGGCCTTCTCCTACGAGCAGTACTTC,CASSQDQGTGAFSYEQYF
TRBV27,many,.,TRBJ1-3,TGTGCCAGCAGTTTATCTTGGGAGTCTGACACCATATATTTT,CASSLSWESDTIYF
TRBV6-2/TRBV6-3,.,.,TRBJ2-7,TGTGCCAGCAGCCACGTGGTAGCGGAGGCCTCCTACGAGCAGTACTTC,CASSHVVAEASYEQYF
TRBV24-1,many,.,TRBJ2-5,TGTGCCACCAGCGAGAAAGAGACCCAGTACTTC,CATSEKETQYF
TRBV19,many,.,TRBJ2-7,TGTGCCAGTAGTATATATTCACAGGCGAGAGGCGAGCAGTACTTC,CASSIYSQARGEQYF
TRBV20-1,many,.,TRBJ2-3,TGCAGTGCTAAGCGGCCAGATACGCAGTATTTT,CSAKRPDTQYF
TRBV4-3,many,.,TRBJ2-1,TGCGCCAGCAGCCAAGATCCGACGGGCAGCGAAGGTGAGCAGTTCTTC,CASSQDPTGSEGEQFF
TRBV4-1,many,TRBD2,TRBJ2-1,TGCGCCAGCAGTCTCCAGGAGCGGGGTAACAATGAGCAGTTCTTC,CASSLQERGNNEQFF
TRBV10-1,many,TRBD2,TRBJ2-1,TGCGCCAGCAGTGAGTCGAGACTAGCGAAGGATGAGCAGTTCTTC,CASSESRLAKDEQFF
TRBV20-1,many,TRBD1,TRBJ1-1,TGCAGTGCTAGAAAGGACAGGGCGAACACTGAAGCTTTCTTT,CSARKDRANTEAFF
TRBV6-1,many,.,TRBJ1-6,TGTGCCAGCAGCCACGCAGGGGATTATAATTCACCCCTCCACTTT,CASSHAGDYNSPLHF
TRBV25-1,many,TRBD1,TRBJ1-2,TGTGCCAGCAGTGAATTCGGAGGACAGGGGAACTATGGCTACACCTTC,CASSEFGGQGNYGYTF
TRBV12-3/TRBV12-4,.,TRBD2,TRBJ2-7,TGTGCCAGCAGTACCCACGGACTAGCGGGAGGGCCTTACGAGCAGTACTTC,CASSTHGLAGGPYEQYF
TRBV7-3,.,TRBD2,TRBJ2-1,TGTGCCAGCAGTGAAAATAGCGGGATTTACAATGAGCAGTTCTTC,CASSENSGIYNEQFF
TRBV7-9,.,.,TRBJ2-3,TGTGCCAGTGAGGGAGACGATACGCAGTATTTT,CASEGDDTQYF
TRBV7-9,many,.,TRBJ1-2,TGTGCCAGCAGCTCCGCCGGGGCATACTATGGCTACACCTTC,CASSSAGAYYGYTF
TRBV20-1,many,.,TRBJ1-1,TGCAGTGCTACCTTTAGTGGGTATGAGAACACTGAAGCTTTCTTT,CSATFSGYENTEAFF
TRBV6-1,.,.,TRBJ2-5,TGTGCCAGCAGTCAGCCCGGGACGGAGGAGACCCAGTACTTC,CASSQPGTEETQYF
TRBV3-1,.,.,TRBJ2-7,TGTGCCAGCAGCCAAGGCCCCAGGGGACCTCAATCCTACGAGCAGTACTTC,CASSQGPRGPQSYEQYF
TRBV29-1,few,TRBD1,TRBJ1-1,TGCAGCGTAATCGGGCAGGGGGGCACTGAAGCTTTCTTT,CSVIGQGGTEAFF